This TCR beta chain was recorded in a study of liver allograft versus peripheral blood T cells. Study details: T cell receptor repertoires in transplanted livers were compared with those in recipients' peripheral blood.

This CDR3 has 15 amino acids. Germline loops: CDR1 KGHDR, CDR2 SFDVKD. V gave up 3 bases and J gave up 4 bases; unmatched junction bases: 4. TCRdb passed the reads through MiXCR, listing each CDR3 protein once. Of around 3,500 distinct CDR3 sequences listed, roughly a sixth were seen once; the top ten hold roughly a fifth. The chain uses TRBV24-1 and TRBJ2-2; 7 bases are a match to TRBD2. This sequence was found in a human patient who had a liver transplant. The graft donor may have contributed some T cells. DNA of the CDR3: TGTGCCACCAGTGATGGTGGGGGGGTCACCGGGGAGCTGTTTTTT. This gives the protein CATSDGGGVTGELFF.